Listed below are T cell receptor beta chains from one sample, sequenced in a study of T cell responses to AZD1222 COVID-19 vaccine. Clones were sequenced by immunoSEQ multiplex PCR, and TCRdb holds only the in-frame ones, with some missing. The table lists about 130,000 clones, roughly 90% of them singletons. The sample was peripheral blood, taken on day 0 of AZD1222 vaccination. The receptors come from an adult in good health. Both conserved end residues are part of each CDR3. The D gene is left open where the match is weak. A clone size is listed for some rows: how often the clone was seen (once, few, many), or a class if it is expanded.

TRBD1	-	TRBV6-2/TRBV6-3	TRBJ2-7	CASSYWTGGEQYF	TGTGCCAGCAGTTACTGGACAGGGGGCGAGCAGTACTTC
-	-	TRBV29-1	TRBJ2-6	CSVLDFSGANVLTF	TGCAGCGTTCTGGACTTTTCTGGGGCCAACGTCCTGACTTTC
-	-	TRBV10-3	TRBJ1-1	CAIRGRWENTEAFF	TGTGCCATCAGGGGGCGTTGGGAGAACACTGAAGCTTTCTTT
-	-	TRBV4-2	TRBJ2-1	CASSRTDYNEQFF	TGTGCCAGCAGCCGGACAGATTACAATGAGCAGTTCTTC
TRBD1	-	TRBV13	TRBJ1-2	CASRLRDRELLAGYTF	TGTGCCAGCAGGCTCCGGGACAGGGAACTTCTGGCTGGCTACACCTTC
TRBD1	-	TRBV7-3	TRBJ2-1	CASSQQGNEQFF	TGTGCCAGCAGCCAACAGGGGAATGAGCAGTTCTTC
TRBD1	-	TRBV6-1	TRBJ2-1	CASSEARDRHNEQFF	TGTGCCAGCAGTGAAGCGCGGGACAGGCACAATGAGCAGTTCTTC
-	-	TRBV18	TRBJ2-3	CASSPDITDTQYF	TGTGCCAGCTCACCCGATATCACAGATACGCAGTATTTT
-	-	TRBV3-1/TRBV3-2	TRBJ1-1	CATSDVSKNTEAFF	TGTGCCACCTCTGACGTCAGCAAGAACACTGAAGCTTTCTTT
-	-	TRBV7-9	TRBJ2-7	CASSRGGSNEQYF	TGTGCCAGCAGCCGCGGAGGGTCCAACGAGCAGTACTTC
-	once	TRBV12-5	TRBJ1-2	CASGLVMSSGANYGYTF	TGTGCTAGTGGTTTGGTAATGTCTTCCGGGGCTAACTATGGCTACACCTTC
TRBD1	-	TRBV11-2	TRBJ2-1	CASSLEGGDEQFF	TGTGCCAGCAGCTTAGAAGGGGGCGATGAGCAGTTCTTC
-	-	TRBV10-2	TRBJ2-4	CASSEPGIHIQYF	TGCGCCAGCAGTGAGCCGGGGATCCACATTCAGTACTTC
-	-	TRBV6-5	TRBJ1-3	CASSSPLRGKGTIYF	TGTGCCAGCAGTTCCCCCCTTCGCGGGAAAGGCACCATATATTTT
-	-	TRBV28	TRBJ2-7	CASSPTGEQYF	TGTGCCAGCAGTCCCACGGGAGAGCAGTACTTC
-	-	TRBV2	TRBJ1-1	CASGPPGESTEAFF	TGTGCCAGCGGTCCCCCGGGGGAATCTACTGAAGCTTTCTTT
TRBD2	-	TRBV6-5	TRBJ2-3	CASSSGGPTDTQYF	TGTGCCAGCAGCAGCGGGGGTCCCACAGATACGCAGTATTTT
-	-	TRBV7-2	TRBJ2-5	CASSLGHSREQLEYF	TGTGCCAGCAGCTTAGGTCACAGCCGGGAACAACTTGAGTACTTC
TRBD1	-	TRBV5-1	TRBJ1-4	CASSFQGAEKLFF	TGCGCCAGCAGCTTCCAGGGGGCGGAAAAACTGTTTTTT
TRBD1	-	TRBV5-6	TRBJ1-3	CASSLDRGDGGNTIYF	TGTGCCAGCAGCTTGGACAGGGGTGATGGTGGAAACACCATATATTTT
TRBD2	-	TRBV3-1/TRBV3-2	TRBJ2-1	CASSQDTGGQRNEQFF	TGTGCCAGCAGCCAAGATACGGGGGGGCAGCGTAATGAGCAGTTCTTC
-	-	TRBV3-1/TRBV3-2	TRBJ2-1	CASSRQVAGTEQFF	TGTGCCAGCAGCCGACAAGTCGCGGGGACTGAGCAGTTCTTC
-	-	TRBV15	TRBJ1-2	CATSREGRLNYGYTF	TGTGCCACCAGCAGAGAGGGCCGCCTAAACTATGGCTACACCTTC
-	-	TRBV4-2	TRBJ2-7	CASSQEGLPGEQYF	TGTGCCAGCAGCCAAGAAGGCCTCCCAGGTGAGCAGTACTTC
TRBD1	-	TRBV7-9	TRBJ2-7	CASSLEDRGNEQYF	TGTGCCAGCAGCTTGGAGGACAGGGGGAACGAGCAGTACTTC
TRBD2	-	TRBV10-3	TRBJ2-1	CAISESSGGGHNEQFF	TGTGCCATCAGTGAGTCGAGCGGGGGGGGACACAATGAGCAGTTCTTC
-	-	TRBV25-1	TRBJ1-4	CASSEWAGGSEKLFF	TGTGCCAGCAGTGAATGGGCGGGGGGGAGTGAAAAACTGTTTTTT
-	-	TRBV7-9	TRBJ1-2	CASSSQGPTKGGYTF	TGTGCCAGCAGCTCCCAGGGGCCCACGAAGGGTGGCTACACCTTC
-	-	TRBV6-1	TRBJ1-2	CASSEARLGSGF	TGTGCCAGCAGTGAAGCGCGATTGGGGTCAGGCTTC
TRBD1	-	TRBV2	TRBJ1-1	CASRVDRANTEAFF	TGTGCCAGCAGGGTTGACAGGGCCAACACTGAAGCTTTCTTT
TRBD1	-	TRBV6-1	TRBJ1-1	CASSKGTGFMNTEAFF	TGTGCCAGCAGTAAAGGGACAGGATTCATGAACACTGAAGCTTTCTTT
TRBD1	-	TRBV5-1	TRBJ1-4	CASSPGQNNEKLFF	TGCGCCAGCAGCCCGGGACAGAATAATGAAAAACTGTTTTTT
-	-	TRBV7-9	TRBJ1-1	CASSPGSMNTEAFF	TGTGCCAGCAGTCCTGGTTCGATGAACACTGAAGCTTTCTTT
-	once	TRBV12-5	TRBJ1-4	CASGFSLSATNEKLFF	TGTGCTAGTGGTTTTTCCCTAAGTGCAACTAATGAAAAACTGTTTTTT
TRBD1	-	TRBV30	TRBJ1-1	CAWSTTDRENTEAFF	TGTGCCTGGAGTACGACGGACAGGGAGAACACTGAAGCTTTCTTT
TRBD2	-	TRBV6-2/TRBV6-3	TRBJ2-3	CASRLSGSGGGTDTQYF	TGTGCCAGCCGCCTCTCGGGTAGCGGGGGAGGTACAGATACGCAGTATTTT
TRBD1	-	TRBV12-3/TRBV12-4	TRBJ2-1	CASRAQGANEQFF	TGTGCCAGCAGGGCACAGGGGGCGAATGAGCAGTTCTTC
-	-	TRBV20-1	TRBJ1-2	CSAGDSSYGYTF	TGCAGTGCTGGTGACAGCTCCTATGGCTACACCTTC
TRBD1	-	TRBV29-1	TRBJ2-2	CSVAQGLTGELFF	TGCAGCGTGGCACAGGGGCTCACCGGGGAGCTGTTTTTT
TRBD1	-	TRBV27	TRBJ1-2	CASSPDRVKGRYTF	TGTGCCAGCAGTCCCGACAGGGTAAAAGGGCGCTACACCTTC
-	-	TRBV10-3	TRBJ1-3	CARSQDGNTIYF	TGTGCCCGGTCTCAAGATGGAAACACCATATATTTT
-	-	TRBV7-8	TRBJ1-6	CASSLGGITIATLHF	TGTGCCAGCAGCTTAGGCGGTATAACGATTGCCACCCTCCACTTT